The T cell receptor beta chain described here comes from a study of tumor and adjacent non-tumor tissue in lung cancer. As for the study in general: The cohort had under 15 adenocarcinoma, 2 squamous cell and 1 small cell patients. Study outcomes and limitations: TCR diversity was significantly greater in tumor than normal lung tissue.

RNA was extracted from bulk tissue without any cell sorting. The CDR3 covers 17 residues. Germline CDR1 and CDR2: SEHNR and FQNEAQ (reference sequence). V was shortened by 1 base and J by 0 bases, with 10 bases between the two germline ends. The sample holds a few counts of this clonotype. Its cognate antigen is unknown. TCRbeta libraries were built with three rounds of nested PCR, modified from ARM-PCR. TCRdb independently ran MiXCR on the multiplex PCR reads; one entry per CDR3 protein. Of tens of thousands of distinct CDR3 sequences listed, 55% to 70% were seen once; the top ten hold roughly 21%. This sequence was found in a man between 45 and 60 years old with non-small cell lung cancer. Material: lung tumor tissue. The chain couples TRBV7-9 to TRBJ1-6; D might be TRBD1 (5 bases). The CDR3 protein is CASSLGGASSYNSPLHF. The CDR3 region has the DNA TGTGCCAGCAGCTTAGGAGGGGCGAGCTCCTATAATTCACCCCTCCACTTT.